This paragraph reports one T cell receptor (beta chain). As for time point: pretreatment peripheral blood. These data belong to a study of PD-L1 blockade in urothelial cancer. Synthetic templates analogous to TCR were spiked into all PCRs individually. Sequencing was performed with immunoSEQ multiplex PCR; in TCRdb, only in-frame clones are kept and a portion is missing. The data show around 40,000 clones, about 89% seen once. This sequence was found in a woman in her fifties or sixties with urothelial cancer. This specimen consisted of PBMCs, obtained around atezolizumab (anti-PD-L1) treatment.

CDR3 nucleotide sequence: TGCGCCAGCAGCTTGACGATTATCGGTGAGCAGTTCTTC. Its translation is CASSLTIIGEQFF. J is TRBJ2-1 and V is TRBV5-1; D uncertain. Trimming removed 1 base at V and 9 bases at J, with 11 bases between. This CDR3 is built from 13 residues. The V gene's germline CDR1 is SGHRS and CDR2 YFSETQ.